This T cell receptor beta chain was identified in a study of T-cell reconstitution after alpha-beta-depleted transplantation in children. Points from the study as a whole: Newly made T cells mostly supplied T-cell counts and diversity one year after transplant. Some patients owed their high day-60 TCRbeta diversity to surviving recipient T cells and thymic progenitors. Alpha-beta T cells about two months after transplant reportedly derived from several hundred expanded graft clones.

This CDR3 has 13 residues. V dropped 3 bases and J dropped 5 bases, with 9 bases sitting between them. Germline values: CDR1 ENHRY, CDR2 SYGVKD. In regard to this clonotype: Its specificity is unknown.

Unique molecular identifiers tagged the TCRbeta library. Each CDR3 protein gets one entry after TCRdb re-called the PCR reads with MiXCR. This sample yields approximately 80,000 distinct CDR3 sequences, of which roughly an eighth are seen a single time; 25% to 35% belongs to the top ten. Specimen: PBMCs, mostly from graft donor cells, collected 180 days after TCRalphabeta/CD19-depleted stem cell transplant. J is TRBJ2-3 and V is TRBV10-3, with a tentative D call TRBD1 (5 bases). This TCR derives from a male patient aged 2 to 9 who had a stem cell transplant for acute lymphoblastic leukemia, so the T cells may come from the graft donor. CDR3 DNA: TGTGCCATCAGTGACAGGGTAGGAGATACGCAGTATTTT. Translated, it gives CAISDRVGDTQYF.